A single sample is the source of the 28 T cell receptor beta chains below, sequenced in a study of human T cells and chemical hapten exposure. MiXCR, applied by TCRdb to the RACE reads, yields one record per CDR3 protein. The sample has around 44,000 distinct CDR3 sequences; just under 4% are singletons. The time point: patch test 1, 2 weeks after DPC sensitization. The treatment: therapeutic diphenylcyclopropenone sensitization with weekly scalp DPC. The starting material, unfractionated whole blood, was used for total RNA extraction. The starting material was whole blood, obtained in connection with sensitization to the hapten diphenylcyclopropenone (DPC). These TCRs come from a middle-aged man with alopecia areata. Some clones in this sample may be carry-over from other donors' samples.

This clonotype was observed many times. The rearrangement links TRBV7-9 to TRBJ2-4; D is undetermined. CDR3 size: 15 residues. The V gene's germline CDR1 is SEHNR and CDR2 FQNEAQ (reference sequence). Trimming took off 4 bases at V and 1 base at J, with 11 bases between the two ends. CDR3 in amino acids: CASSSEVGAKNIQYF. The DNA for the CDR3 is TGTGCCAGCAGCTCCGAGGTTGGGGCCAAAAACATTCAGTACTTC. Supplemented by reference TRBV7-9 and TRBJ2-4, the full variable domain reads DTGVSQNPRHKITKRGQNVTFRCDPISEHNRLYWYRQTLGQGPEFLTYFQNEAQLEKSRLLSDRFSAERPKGSFSTLEIQRTEQGDSAMYLCASSSEVGAKNIQYFGAGTRLSVL.

This clonotype was counted ten times or more. V and J are TRBV11-2 and TRBJ1-6, with 7 bases fitting TRBD1. Unmatched junction bases numbered 7, after V lost 1 base and J lost 7 bases. The germline V gene has CDR1 SGHAT and CDR2 FQNNGV. The CDR3 totals 16 residues. The CDR3 loop is CASSLGGRGKNSPLHF. CDR3 coding DNA: TGTGCCAGCAGCTTAGGAGGCAGGGGGAAAAATTCACCCCTCCACTTT.

The table lists this clonotype with many counts. The gene calls are TRBV28 and TRBJ2-3; 14 bases are shared with TRBD2. Germline trimming cut 5 bases from V and 1 base from J; bases unmatched to any gene: 8. The length of the CDR3 is 18 residues. Germline CDR1 MDHEN, CDR2 SYDVKM. The CDR3 coding sequence is TGTGCCAGCAGTCCGGGACTAGCGGGAGTTGGGGGCACAGATACGCAGTATTTT. This sequence encodes CASSPGLAGVGGTDTQYF.

This clonotype was picked up many times. The rearrangement links TRBV12-3 or TRBV12-4 to TRBJ2-1; D may be TRBD2 (6 bases). Trimming shortened V by 8 bases and J by 4 bases, and 21 bases separated the two germline ends. This CDR3 contains 16 residues. DNA for the CDR3: TGTGCCAGCTCCCCTTCAGGAGGGAGAGGGTACAATGAGCAGTTCTTC. Protein: CASSPSGGRGYNEQFF.

With respect to this clonotype: Being one base from a much bigger clone, this may be a read error. The gene calls are TRBV5-1 and TRBJ2-7, with 11 bases lining up with TRBD1. The CDR3 runs 15 residues. Germline-derived CDR1 and CDR2 are SGHRS and YFSETQ. V trimming: 5 bases; J trimming: 6 bases; junction bases outside the gene matches: 10. This CDR3 is CASSNLGQGVVEQYF. The CDR3 coding sequence is TGCGCCAGCAGTAACCTGGGACAGGGGGTGGTCGAGCAGTACTTC.

The sample holds many counts of this clonotype. The chain joins TRBV12-3 or TRBV12-4 to TRBJ2-1, with 14 bases matching TRBD2. Trimming cost V 7 bases and J 7 bases; bases outside gene matches: 9. This CDR3 has 16 residues. The CDR3 spells CASTPGLAGVGNEQFF. The CDR3 DNA is TGTGCCAGCACCCCGGGACTAGCGGGAGTCGGGAATGAGCAGTTCTTC.

This clonotype was picked up many times. The V gene is TRBV7-2, the J gene TRBJ1-5, with unresolved D. The CDR3 contains 13 residues. Germline V CDR1 and CDR2: SGHTA, FQGNSA. Trimming pared 1 base from V and 4 bases from J, leaving 5 bases between. The CDR3 loop is CASSLDGNQPQHF. The CDR3 nucleotides read TGTGCCAGCAGCTTAGACGGGAATCAGCCCCAGCATTTT.

Ten or more counts support this clonotype. The genes are TRBV20-1 and TRBJ2-3; 9 nucleotides align to TRBD2. CDR3 length: 14 residues. Germline assignment: CDR1 DFQATT and CDR2 SNEGSKA (reference sequence). The V and J ends lost 2 bases and 5 bases, in that order; junction bases with no gene match: 5. CDR3: CSARRASGIDTQYF. CDR3 bases: TGCAGTGCTAGAAGGGCTAGCGGGATAGATACGCAGTATTTT.

The chain recombines TRBV7-3 with TRBJ1-5; D is unresolved. Trimming removed 0 bases from V and 0 bases from J, with 0 bases in between. The CDR3 runs to 13 residues. Germline CDR1 SGHTA, CDR2 FQGTGA. The CDR3 region is CASSLTSNQPQHF. The CDR3 nucleotides read TGTGCCAGCAGCTTAACTAGCAATCAGCCCCAGCATTTT.

The table lists this clonotype with a count of one. The chain employs TRBV7-3 and TRBJ2-1; D is possibly TRBD2 (6 bases). The CDR3 is made up of 15 amino acids. Germline loops: CDR1 SGHTA, CDR2 FQGTGA. The germline V and J ends were trimmed by 4 bases and 2 bases, with 12 bases remaining between them. The CDR3 region is CASSSTGVAYNEQFF. The CDR3 DNA follows: TGTGCCAGCAGCTCGACGGGAGTAGCCTACAATGAGCAGTTCTTC.

This clonotype was counted many times. The rearrangement joins TRBV15 to TRBJ2-3; D is possibly TRBD1 or TRBD2 (5 bases each). The CDR3 consists of 14 residues. CDR1 and CDR2 (germline): LNHNV, YYDKDF (reference sequence). V dropped 0 bases and J dropped 4 bases, with 8 bases sitting between them. The DNA of the CDR3 is TGTGCCACCAGCAGAGATCGGGGCCCAGATACGCAGTATTTT. It codes for CATSRDRGPDTQYF.

Ten or more counts support this clonotype. V is TRBV12-3 or TRBV12-4 and J is TRBJ2-2; tentatively, D is TRBD1 (6 bases). The CDR3 has 13 amino acids. With 4 bases removed from V and 5 bases from J, the gap between germline ends came to 8 bases. CDR3 sequence: CASSSTGTGELFF. CDR3 sequence (DNA): TGTGCCAGCAGTTCCACAGGGACCGGGGAGCTGTTTTTT.

This clonotype was observed at least ten times. The J gene is TRBJ2-5, the V gene TRBV5-8; 9 bases map to TRBD2. Per germline, CDR1 SGHTS and CDR2 YDEGEE. V lost 0 bases to trimming and J lost 4 bases; unmatched junction nucleotides: 10. The CDR3 loop spans 17 amino acids. The CDR3 nucleotides read TGTGCCAGCAGCTTGGAAGGTAGCGGGAGAACCCGAGAGACCCAGTACTTC. It codes for CASSLEGSGRTRETQYF.

This clonotype was seen repeatedly, ten times or more. V and J are TRBV28 and TRBJ1-1; D not certain. The CDR3 consists of 11 residues. Germline loops: CDR1 MDHEN, CDR2 SYDVKM. The ends were cut back, 0 bases at V and 8 bases at J, with 4 bases in the middle. DNA for the CDR3: TGTGCCAGCAGTTTATGGGACGAAGCTTTCTTT. Amino acids: CASSLWDEAFF.

This clonotype was picked up many times. The chain employs TRBV5-1 and TRBJ1-4; 7 bases match TRBD1. From germline, CDR1 is SGHRS and CDR2 YFSETQ. The V and J ends lost 0 bases and 4 bases, in that order; junction bases with no gene match: 3. The CDR3 contains 15 residues. CDR3 protein: CASSLVGQDNEKLFF. CDR3 bases: TGCGCCAGCAGCTTGGTTGGACAGGATAATGAAAAACTGTTTTTT. Combining the CDR3 with reference TRBV5-1 and TRBJ1-4 gives the whole variable domain KAGVTQTPRYLIKTRGQQVTLSCSPISGHRSVSWYQQTPGQGLQFLFEYFSETQRNKGNFPGRFSGRQFSNSRSEMNVSTLELGDSALYLCASSLVGQDNEKLFFGSGTQLSVL.

This clonotype was recorded at least ten times. The rearrangement uses TRBV29-1 and TRBJ2-7, with TRBD1 matching 8 bases. Germline V gene lookup returns CDR1 SQVTM and CDR2 ANQGSEA. The CDR3 is made up of 15 amino acids. V gave up 3 bases and J gave up 7 bases; unmatched junction bases: 14. As DNA, the CDR3 is TGCAGCGTTGATTATTCCGGCAGGGGGCTGGGGGAGCAGTACTTC. Translating gives CSVDYSGRGLGEQYF.

This chain links TRBV6-5 with TRBJ1-5, with D uncertain. CDR1 is MNHEY and CDR2 is SVGAGI in the germline V gene. The V end was cut by 10 bases, the J end by 2 bases, with 15 bases between. This CDR3 region has 14 residues. CDR3 amino acids: CATMEGMGNQPQHF. CDR3 in DNA: TGTGCCACGATGGAAGGGATGGGCAATCAGCCCCAGCATTTT.

This clonotype was seen at least ten times. The V call is TRBV20-1, the J call TRBJ1-5; 7 bases are a match to TRBD1. The CDR3 covers 16 residues. Germline V CDR1 and CDR2: DFQATT, SNEGSKA (reference sequence). The trim removed 0 bases at V and 1 base at J, leaving 6 bases unmatched. The CDR3 DNA sequence: TGCAGTGCTAGAGACGCATCGACAGGGAGCAATCAGCCCCAGCATTTT. This encodes CSARDASTGSNQPQHF.

This clonotype was seen at least ten times. The chain has TRBV4-3 and TRBJ2-1; D gene unclear. Per germline, CDR1 LGHNA and CDR2 YSLEER. Trimming stripped 0 bases from V and 4 bases from J, with 16 bases between. The CDR3 length is 17 residues. CDR3 sequence (DNA): TGCGCCAGCAGCCAAGAAGGACCCGGTTACTCTTACAATGAGCAGTTCTTC. Translation gives CASSQEGPGYSYNEQFF.

This clonotype showed up just a few times. This rearrangement joins TRBV5-4 to TRBJ2-1, with 7 bases fitting TRBD1. The trim removed 4 bases at V and 0 bases at J, leaving 4 bases unmatched. Germline loops: CDR1 SGHNT, CDR2 YYREEE (reference sequence). The CDR3 covers 15 residues. CDR3 bases: TGTGCCAGCAGCCGACAGGGCAGCTCCTACAATGAGCAGTTCTTC. It encodes CASSRQGSSYNEQFF.

V and J are TRBV30 and TRBJ1-1; D not certain. The CDR3 spans 11 residues. The V gene's germline CDR1 is GTSNPN and CDR2 SVGIG (reference sequence). The V gene lost 2 bases and the J gene lost 4 bases, with 5 bases spanning the gap. The CDR3 here is CAWSRGTEAFF. DNA of the CDR3: TGTGCCTGGAGTCGAGGCACTGAAGCTTTCTTT. Using reference TRBV30 and TRBJ1-1 for the parts outside the CDR3, the full variable domain is SQTIHQWPATLVQPVGSPLSLECTVEGTSNPNLYWYRQAAGRGLQLLFYSVGIGQISSEVPQNLSASRPQDRQFILSSKKLLLSDSGFYLCAWSRGTEAFFGQGTRLTVV.

This clonotype occurred many times. The V call is TRBV7-9, the J call TRBJ2-5; the match to TRBD1 covers 8 bases. This CDR3 has 15 residues. From germline, CDR1 is SEHNR and CDR2 FQNEAQ (reference sequence). V shed 6 bases and J 4 bases; nucleotides not matched to a gene: 10. The CDR3 loop is CASSRAGTGGETQYF. The CDR3, as DNA: TGTGCCAGCAGTCGAGCCGGGACAGGAGGAGAGACCCAGTACTTC.

This clonotype appeared many times. The chain combines TRBV5-1 with TRBJ1-1, with 9 bases identical to TRBD1. Germline-derived CDR1 and CDR2 are SGHRS and YFSETQ. V trimming: 9 bases; J trimming: 7 bases; junction bases outside the gene matches: 10. This CDR3 spans 13 amino acids. Written as DNA, the CDR3 is TGCGCCACCCTTGGGACAGGGTTAAATGAAGCTTTCTTT. Protein: CATLGTGLNEAFF. Variable domain in full (rest from reference TRBV5-1 and TRBJ1-1): KAGVTQTPRYLIKTRGQQVTLSCSPISGHRSVSWYQQTPGQGLQFLFEYFSETQRNKGNFPGRFSGRQFSNSRSEMNVSTLELGDSALYLCATLGTGLNEAFFGQGTRLTVV.

As regards this clonotype: A much larger clonotype is one base distant, so this may be a read error. This sequence joins TRBV20-1 and TRBJ2-1; D ambiguous. The CDR3 has 15 amino acids. V lost 0 bases and J 4 bases, leaving 13 bases between the germline ends. Germline V gene data show CDR1 as DFQATT and CDR2 as SNEGSKA (reference sequence). CDR3 bases: TGCAGTGCTAGAGACCCGAAACGGAAGTACAATGAGCAGTTCTTC. Its translation is CSARDPKRKYNEQFF.

This clonotype has a count of ten or more. V usage is TRBV7-9 and J usage is TRBJ2-1; D is possibly TRBD1 (7 bases). V was cut by 0 bases and J by 9 bases, with 24 bases left in between. CDR1 and CDR2 from the germline V gene are SEHNR and FQNEAQ (reference sequence). The CDR3 is 18 amino acids. DNA for the CDR3: TGTGCCAGCAGCTTAGCGAGGGGGCAACTAAGCGGGCGGGGTGAGCAGTTCTTC. Translated: CASSLARGQLSGRGEQFF. Drawing the rest from reference TRBV7-9 and TRBJ2-1, the complete variable domain is DTGVSQNPRHKITKRGQNVTFRCDPISEHNRLYWYRQTLGQGPEFLTYFQNEAQLEKSRLLSDRFSAERPKGSFSTLEIQRTEQGDSAMYLCASSLARGQLSGRGEQFFGPGTRLTVL.

Sample share makes this clonotype medium-sized. J is TRBJ2-6 and V is TRBV29-1, with 12 bases matching TRBD1. This CDR3 has 16 amino acids. The germline CDR1 and CDR2 sequences are SQVTM and ANQGSEA. V trimming: 4 bases; J trimming: 3 bases; junction bases outside the gene matches: 4. This CDR3 reads CSVGDRGRSGANVLTF. In DNA form, the CDR3 reads TGCAGCGTTGGGGACAGGGGGCGCAGTGGGGCCAACGTCCTGACTTTC.

This clonotype was recorded a few times. The chain is built from TRBV4-2 and TRBJ2-3; no clear D gene. Germline CDR1 and CDR2: LGHNA and YNFKEQ. The V end was cut by 0 bases, the J end by 4 bases, with 11 bases between. The CDR3 has 15 residues. DNA for the CDR3: TGTGCCAGCAGCCAAGATTCGTCTGTCGCAGATACGCAGTATTTT. As protein: CASSQDSSVADTQYF.

This clonotype has ten or more counts. This chain uses TRBV5-1 with TRBJ1-4; D call uncertain. The CDR3 is made up of 15 amino acids. Germline V CDR1 and CDR2: SGHRS, YFSETQ. Trimming left V 0 bases short and J 7 bases short, with 13 bases between. The CDR3 nucleotides are TGCGCCAGCAGCTTGGAGGCCGGGCGCAGTGAAAAACTGTTTTTT. Translation gives CASSLEAGRSEKLFF. The entire variable domain, with the rest obtained from reference TRBV5-1 and TRBJ1-4, is as follows: KAGVTQTPRYLIKTRGQQVTLSCSPISGHRSVSWYQQTPGQGLQFLFEYFSETQRNKGNFPGRFSGRQFSNSRSEMNVSTLELGDSALYLCASSLEAGRSEKLFFGSGTQLSVL.